This entry lists 10 T cell receptor beta chains sequenced from one sample in a study of CD8+ T cells in alopecia areata. Sequencing templates came from extracted RNA that was reverse transcribed into cDNA. The method was immunoSEQ multiplex PCR; TCRdb's version includes in-frame clones alone and lacks a portion of them. The repertoire consists of about 110,000 clones, none detected only once. Sequences were obtained from lesional skin. Every receptor here comes from a C3H/HeJ mouse with alopecia areata. The strain's MHC haplotype is H2-k.

A note on this clone: Gene names and germline refer to mouse. CDR3 in amino acids: CASSDARDRVNAEQFF. The sequenced part of the CDR3 DNA is TGTGCCAGCAGTGATGCTAGGGACAGGGTGAATGCT. The rearrangement joins TRBV13-1 to TRBJ2-1, with TRBD1 matching over 9 bases. The CDR3 extends 4 residues past the end of the read, so its final part is completed from the germline J gene. Germline CDR1 NSHNY, CDR2 SYGAGN. The CDR3 runs 16 residues. V trimming: 0 bases; J trimming: 5 bases; junction bases outside the gene matches: 6.

Points on this clone: Gene names are the mouse ones. The read gets to within 4 residues of the CDR3 end, and the germline J gene fills in the rest. J is TRBJ2-5 and V is TRBV1, with 11 bases identical to TRBD2. Germline CDR1 and CDR2: NSQYPW and LRSPGD (reference sequence). This CDR3 has 14 amino acids. The CDR3 here is CTCSPDWGGDTQYF. CDR3 DNA, as far as it was read: TGCACCTGCAGCCCCGACTGGGGGGGAGAC.

This clone was recorded a few times. TCRdb lists a protein that is different at residue 13 from the translated DNA; the protein given here uses the DNA translation. Mouse names are used for the genes. CDR3 bases read: TGTGCCAGCAGTGAGGGGACAGAAAATTCTGGAAATACG. The encoded protein is CASSEGTENSGNT. The whole CDR3 sequence is CASSEGTENSGNTLYF. The rearrangement joins TRBV13-3 to TRBJ1-3; 7 bases map to TRBD1. The read is 3 residues too short to cover the CDR3 end, so that end is filled in from the germline J gene. The ends lost 2 bases at V and 0 bases at J; junction bases unmatched: 5. CDR1 and CDR2 from the germline V gene are NNHDY and SYVADS. The CDR3 sequence is 16 residues long.

In regard to this clone: Mouse gene names apply. Read coverage stops 4 residues before the CDR3 terminus; the germline J gene supplies the remainder. The chain joins TRBV1 to TRBJ2-3; the match to TRBD1 covers 7 bases. Germline trimming cut 5 bases from V and 0 bases from J; bases unmatched to any gene: 5. The CDR3 spans 15 residues. Germline assignment: CDR1 NSQYPW and CDR2 LRSPGD (reference sequence). The sequenced CDR3 bases are TGCACCTGCAGTAACAGGGGACGGAGTGCAGAA. It codes for CTCSNRGRSAE. In full, the CDR3 reads CTCSNRGRSAETLYF.

For this clone: Genes here carry mouse names. The CDR3 is cut off 4 residues early in the read; its end comes from the germline J gene. This sequence joins TRBV13-3 and TRBJ2-2; D perhaps matches TRBD1 (5 bases). V lost 2 bases to trimming and J lost 4 bases, with 12 bases between them. Germline V gene lookup returns CDR1 NNHDY and CDR2 SYVADS. The CDR3 totals 15 residues. CDR3 region: CASSEGRDGTGQLYF. The sequenced part of the CDR3 DNA is TGTGCCAGCAGTGAGGGCAGGGATGGCACCGGG.

As to this clone: Mouse names are used for the genes. The CDR3 region is CAWSPQGYAEQFF. CDR3 DNA, as far as it was read: TGTGCCTGGAGCCCCCAGGGCTATGCT. The rearrangement uses TRBV31 and TRBJ2-1; maybe TRBD1 (5 bases). Sequencing ends 4 residues short of the CDR3 end; the germline J gene provides the rest. Trimming took off 3 bases at V and 3 bases at J, with 9 bases between the two ends. This CDR3 spans 13 amino acids. Germline-derived CDR1 and CDR2 are GKSSPN and SITVG.

In the case of this clone: Gene names and germline refer to mouse. The read terminates 4 residues ahead of where the CDR3 ends, so the germline J gene completes it. The chain links TRBV1 to TRBJ2-3, with a tentative D call TRBD1 (5 bases). From germline, CDR1 is NSQYPW and CDR2 LRSPGD (reference sequence). Deletions cut 5 bases from V and 1 base from J, with 10 bases between. The CDR3 extends over 14 amino acids. The covered CDR3 bases are TGCACCTGCAGTCCCTCGACAGGTGCAGAA. The encoded protein is CTCSPSTGAE. In full, the CDR3 reads CTCSPSTGAETLYF. Looking up the rest from reference TRBV1 and TRBJ2-3 gives the full variable domain: VTLLEQNPRWRLVPRGQAVNLRCILKNSQYPWMSWYQQDLQKQLQWLFTLRSPGDKEVKSLPGADYLATRVTDTELRLQVANMSQGRTLYCTCSPSTGAETLYFGSGTRLTVL.

This clone was counted only a few times. These gene names are mouse names. The observed sequence ends 4 residues before the CDR3 terminus, with the missing tail filled in from the germline J gene. This chain links TRBV13-3 with TRBJ2-3; 13 nucleotides line up with TRBD2. Germline V gives CDR1 NNHDY, CDR2 SYVADS. This CDR3 is 16 amino acids long. CDR3: CASSDAGTGGGETLYF. Incomplete CDR3 DNA: TGTGCCAGCAGTGATGCTGGGACTGGGGGGGGAGAA.

Worth noting for this clone: Gene names denote mouse genes. The read finishes 4 residues shy of the CDR3 end, and the germline J gene is used to complete it. This chain connects TRBV1 to TRBJ1-4, with 11 nucleotides matching TRBD1. V lost 1 base to trimming and J lost 0 bases; unmatched junction nucleotides: 1. The germline CDR1 and CDR2 sequences are NSQYPW and LRSPGD (reference sequence). The CDR3 spans 17 residues. CDR3 residues: CTCSAADRGLSNERLFF. CDR3 DNA (partial): TGCACCTGCAGTGCAGCGGACAGGGGGCTTTCCAACGAA. The whole variable domain, remainder taken from reference TRBV1 and TRBJ1-4, is VTLLEQNPRWRLVPRGQAVNLRCILKNSQYPWMSWYQQDLQKQLQWLFTLRSPGDKEVKSLPGADYLATRVTDTELRLQVANMSQGRTLYCTCSAADRGLSNERLFFGHGTKLSVL.

As concerns this clone: Mouse gene names and germline throughout. The read comes to an end 4 residues before the CDR3 does, leaving the germline J gene to fill in the end. The chain carries TRBV13-3 and TRBJ1-4, with D possibly being TRBD1 (5 bases). V lost 2 bases and J 0 bases, leaving 8 bases between the germline ends. CDR1 NNHDY and CDR2 SYVADS come from the germline V gene. There are 15 residues in the CDR3. CDR3: CASSDRVVSNERLFF. The sequenced part of the CDR3 DNA is TGTGCCAGCAGTGACAGGGTCGTTTCCAACGAA.